A selection of T cell receptor beta chains follows, all from one sample in a study of blood T cell repertoires in COVID-19. Sequencing used immunoSEQ multiplex PCR; TCRdb keeps in-frame clones, though not all of them. The repertoire consists of approximately 230,000 clones, with roughly four fifths occurring once and the leading ten covering more than 7%. Sequencing input: peripheral blood. These receptors all stem from an elderly man with acute or convalescent COVID-19. The CDR3 runs from the conserved cysteine through the conserved F or W. Each record gives: V gene, J gene, CDR3 protein.

V gene: TRBV7-9; J gene: TRBJ1-1; CDR3 protein: CASSLHLNTEAFF
V gene: TRBV19; J gene: TRBJ2-6; CDR3 protein: CASSPRSGTPLSGANVLTF
V gene: TRBV9; J gene: TRBJ2-7; CDR3 protein: CASSTGQGMGNEQYF
V gene: TRBV19; J gene: TRBJ2-2; CDR3 protein: CASSRGWGVENTGELFF
V gene: TRBV3-1/TRBV3-2; J gene: TRBJ1-5; CDR3 protein: CASSPQGHQPQHF
V gene: TRBV6-1; J gene: TRBJ1-2; CDR3 protein: CASSEVAGNYGYTF
V gene: TRBV5-1; J gene: TRBJ2-7; CDR3 protein: CASSQRQGAGEQYF
V gene: TRBV15; J gene: TRBJ2-7; CDR3 protein: CATSRRPGQGGEQYF
V gene: TRBV18; J gene: TRBJ1-1; CDR3 protein: CASSHRGQSDYEAFF
V gene: TRBV5-1; J gene: TRBJ1-4; CDR3 protein: CASSFRTGRSEKLFF
V gene: TRBV5-1; J gene: TRBJ1-3; CDR3 protein: CASSLLAPLSGNTIYF
V gene: TRBV10-3; J gene: TRBJ1-5; CDR3 protein: CAISEGQGNQPQHF
V gene: TRBV6-5; J gene: TRBJ2-5; CDR3 protein: CASSYSRRVLQETQYF